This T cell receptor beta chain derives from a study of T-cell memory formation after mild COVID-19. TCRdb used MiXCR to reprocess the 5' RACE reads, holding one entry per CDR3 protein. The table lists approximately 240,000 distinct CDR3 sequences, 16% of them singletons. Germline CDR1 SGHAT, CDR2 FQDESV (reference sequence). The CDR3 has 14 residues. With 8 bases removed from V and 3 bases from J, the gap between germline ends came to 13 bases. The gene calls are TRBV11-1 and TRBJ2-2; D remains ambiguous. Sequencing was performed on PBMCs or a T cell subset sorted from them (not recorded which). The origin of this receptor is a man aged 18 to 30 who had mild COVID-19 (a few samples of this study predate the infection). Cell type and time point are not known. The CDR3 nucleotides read TGTGCCAGCTCCCCCGGGCGATACACCGGGGAGCTGTTTTTT. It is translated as CASSPGRYTGELFF.